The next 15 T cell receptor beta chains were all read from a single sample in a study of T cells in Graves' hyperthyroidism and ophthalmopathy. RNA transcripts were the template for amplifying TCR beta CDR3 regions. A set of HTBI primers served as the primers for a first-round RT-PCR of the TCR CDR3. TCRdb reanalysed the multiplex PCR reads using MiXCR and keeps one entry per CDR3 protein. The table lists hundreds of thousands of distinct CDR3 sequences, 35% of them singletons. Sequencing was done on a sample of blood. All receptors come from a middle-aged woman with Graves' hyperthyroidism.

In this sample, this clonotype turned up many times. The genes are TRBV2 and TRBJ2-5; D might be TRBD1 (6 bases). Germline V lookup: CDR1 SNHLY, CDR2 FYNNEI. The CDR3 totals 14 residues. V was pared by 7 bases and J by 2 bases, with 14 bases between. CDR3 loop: CASTLLGAQETQYF. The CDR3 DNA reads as TGTGCCAGCACGTTGTTGGGGGCTCAAGAGACCCAGTACTTC.

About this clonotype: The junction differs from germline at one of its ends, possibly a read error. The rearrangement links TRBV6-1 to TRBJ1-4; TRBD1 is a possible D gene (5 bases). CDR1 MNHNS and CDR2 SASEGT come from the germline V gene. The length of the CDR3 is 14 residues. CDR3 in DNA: TGTGCCATCAGTGAAGCGACGGACACCGGGAAACTGTTTTTT. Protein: CAISEATDTGKLFF.

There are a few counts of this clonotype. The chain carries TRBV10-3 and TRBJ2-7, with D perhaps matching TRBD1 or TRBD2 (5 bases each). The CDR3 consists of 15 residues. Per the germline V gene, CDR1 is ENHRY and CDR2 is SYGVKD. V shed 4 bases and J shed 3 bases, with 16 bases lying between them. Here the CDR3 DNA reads TGTGCCATCAGTGTTGGGGGTGTGCAGATCTACGAGCAGTACTTC. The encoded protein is CAISVGGVQIYEQYF.

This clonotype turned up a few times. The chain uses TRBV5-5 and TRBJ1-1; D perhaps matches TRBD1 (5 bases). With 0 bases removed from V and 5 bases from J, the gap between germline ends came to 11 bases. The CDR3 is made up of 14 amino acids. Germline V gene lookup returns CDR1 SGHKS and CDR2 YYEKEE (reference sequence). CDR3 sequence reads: CASSLVSGTTEAFF. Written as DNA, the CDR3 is TGTGCCAGCAGCTTGGTTTCAGGGACGACTGAAGCTTTCTTT. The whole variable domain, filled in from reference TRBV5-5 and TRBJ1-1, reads DAGVTQSPTHLIKTRGQQVTLRCSPISGHKSVSWYQQVLGQGPQFIFQYYEKEERGRGNFPDRFSARQFPNYSSELNVNALLLGDSALYLCASSLVSGTTEAFFGQGTRLTVV.

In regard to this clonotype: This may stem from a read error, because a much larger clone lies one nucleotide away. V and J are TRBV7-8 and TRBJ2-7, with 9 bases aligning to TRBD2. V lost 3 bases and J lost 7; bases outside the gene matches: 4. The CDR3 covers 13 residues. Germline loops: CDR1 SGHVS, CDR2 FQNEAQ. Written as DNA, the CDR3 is TGTGCCAGCAGCTTTAGCCTAGCGGGGGAGCAGTACTTC. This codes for CASSFSLAGEQYF. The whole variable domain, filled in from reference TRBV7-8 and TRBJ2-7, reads GAGVSQSPRYKVAKRGQDVALRCDPISGHVSLFWYQQALGQGPEFLTYFQNEAQLDKSGLPSDRFFAERPEGSVSTLKIQRTQQEDSAVYLCASSFSLAGEQYFGPGTRLTVT.

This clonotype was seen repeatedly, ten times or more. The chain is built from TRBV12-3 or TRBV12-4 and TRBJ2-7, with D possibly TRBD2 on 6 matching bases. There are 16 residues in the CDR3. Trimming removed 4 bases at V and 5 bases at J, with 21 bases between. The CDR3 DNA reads TGTGCCAGCAGTTCCTTCGGGGCGGGGAGAGTCGACGAGCAGTACTTC. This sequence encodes CASSSFGAGRVDEQYF.

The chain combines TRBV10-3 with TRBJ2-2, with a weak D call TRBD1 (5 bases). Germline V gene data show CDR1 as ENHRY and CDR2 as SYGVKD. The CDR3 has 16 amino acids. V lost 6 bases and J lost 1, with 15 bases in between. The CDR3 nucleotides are TGTGCCATCAGCTTGTCCTCTACAGGGAACACCGGGGAGCTGTTTTTT. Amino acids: CAISLSSTGNTGELFF.

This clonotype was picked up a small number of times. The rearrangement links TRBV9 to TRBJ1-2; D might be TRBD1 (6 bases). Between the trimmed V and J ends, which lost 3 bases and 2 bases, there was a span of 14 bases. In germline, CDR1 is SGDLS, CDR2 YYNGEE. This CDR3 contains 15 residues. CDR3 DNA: TGTGCCAGCAGCGACCTGACAGGATTCAACTATGGCTACACCTTC. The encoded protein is CASSDLTGFNYGYTF.

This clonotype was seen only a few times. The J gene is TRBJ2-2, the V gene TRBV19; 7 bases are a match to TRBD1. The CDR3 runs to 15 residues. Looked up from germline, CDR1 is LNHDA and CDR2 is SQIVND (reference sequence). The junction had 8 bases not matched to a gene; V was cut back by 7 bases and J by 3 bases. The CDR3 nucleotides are TGTGCCAGTACCCCATCGACAGGGTACACCGGGGAGCTGTTTTTT. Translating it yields CASTPSTGYTGELFF.

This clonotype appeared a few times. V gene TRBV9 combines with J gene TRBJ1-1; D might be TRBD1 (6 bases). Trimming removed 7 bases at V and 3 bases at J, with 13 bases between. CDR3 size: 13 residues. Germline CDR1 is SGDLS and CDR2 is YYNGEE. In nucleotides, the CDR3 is TGTGCCAGCTCCACGGGGGCAGACACTGAAGCTTTCTTT. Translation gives CASSTGADTEAFF. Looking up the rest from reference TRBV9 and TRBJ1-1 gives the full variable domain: DSGVTQTPKHLITATGQRVTLRCSPRSGDLSVYWYQQSLDQGLQFLIQYYNGEERAKGNILERFSAQQFPDLHSELNLSSLELGDSALYFCASSTGADTEAFFGQGTRLTVV.

The DNA of the CDR3 is TGTGCCAGCAAGGGTGGGGAAGGAATTGGAAACACCATATATTTT. It codes for CASKGGEGIGNTIYF. The chain links TRBV12-3 or TRBV12-4 to TRBJ1-3; D gene ambiguous. V shed 7 bases and J shed 3 bases, with 16 bases lying between them. This CDR3 has 15 amino acids.

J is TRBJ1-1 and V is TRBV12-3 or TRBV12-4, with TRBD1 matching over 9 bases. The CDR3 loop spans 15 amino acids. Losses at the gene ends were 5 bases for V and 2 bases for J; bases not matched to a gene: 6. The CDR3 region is CASSQQGAPNTEAFF. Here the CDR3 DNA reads TGTGCCAGCAGTCAACAGGGGGCCCCTAACACTGAAGCTTTCTTT.

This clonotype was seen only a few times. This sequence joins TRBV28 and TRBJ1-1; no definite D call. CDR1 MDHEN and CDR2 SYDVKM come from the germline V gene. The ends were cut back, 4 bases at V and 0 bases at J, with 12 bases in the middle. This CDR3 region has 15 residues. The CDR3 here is CASSSQAAMNTEAFF. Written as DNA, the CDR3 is TGTGCCAGCAGTTCCCAGGCAGCCATGAACACTGAAGCTTTCTTT.

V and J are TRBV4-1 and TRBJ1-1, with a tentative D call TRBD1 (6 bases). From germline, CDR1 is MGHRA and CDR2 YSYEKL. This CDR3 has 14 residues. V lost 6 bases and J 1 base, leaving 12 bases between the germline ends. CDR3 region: CASRIIGGNTEAFF. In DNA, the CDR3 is TGCGCCAGCAGGATAATAGGGGGGAACACTGAAGCTTTCTTT.

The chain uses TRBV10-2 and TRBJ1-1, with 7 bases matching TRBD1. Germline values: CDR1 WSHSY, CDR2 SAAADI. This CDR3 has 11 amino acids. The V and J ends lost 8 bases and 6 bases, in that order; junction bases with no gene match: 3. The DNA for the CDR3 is TGCGCCAGCGGGGACAGACCTGAAGCTTTCTTT. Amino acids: CASGDRPEAFF.